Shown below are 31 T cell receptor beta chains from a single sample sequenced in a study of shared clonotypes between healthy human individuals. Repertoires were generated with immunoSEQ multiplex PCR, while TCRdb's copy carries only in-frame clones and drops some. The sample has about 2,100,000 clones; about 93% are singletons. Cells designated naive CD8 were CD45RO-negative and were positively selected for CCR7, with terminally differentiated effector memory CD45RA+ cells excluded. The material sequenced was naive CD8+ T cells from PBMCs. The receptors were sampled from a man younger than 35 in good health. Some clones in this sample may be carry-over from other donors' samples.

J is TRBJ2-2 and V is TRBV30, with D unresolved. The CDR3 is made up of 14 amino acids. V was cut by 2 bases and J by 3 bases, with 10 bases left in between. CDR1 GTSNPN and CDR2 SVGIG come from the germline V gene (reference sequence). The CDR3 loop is CAWSLTTYTGELFF. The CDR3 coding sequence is TGTGCCTGGAGTTTAACTACCTACACCGGGGAGCTGTTTTTT.

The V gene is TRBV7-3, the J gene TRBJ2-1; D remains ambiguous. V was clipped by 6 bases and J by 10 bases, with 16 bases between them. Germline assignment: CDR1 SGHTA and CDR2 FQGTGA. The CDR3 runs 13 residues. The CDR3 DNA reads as TGTGCCAGCAGACACACCGCCGAGAACGAGCAGTTCTTC. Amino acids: CASRHTAENEQFF.

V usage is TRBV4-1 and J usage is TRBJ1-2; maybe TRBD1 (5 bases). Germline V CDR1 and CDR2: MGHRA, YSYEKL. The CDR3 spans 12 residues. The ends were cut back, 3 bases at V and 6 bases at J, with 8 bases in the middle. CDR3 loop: CASSQGVHGYTF. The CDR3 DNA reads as TGCGCCAGCAGCCAGGGGGTACATGGCTACACCTTC.

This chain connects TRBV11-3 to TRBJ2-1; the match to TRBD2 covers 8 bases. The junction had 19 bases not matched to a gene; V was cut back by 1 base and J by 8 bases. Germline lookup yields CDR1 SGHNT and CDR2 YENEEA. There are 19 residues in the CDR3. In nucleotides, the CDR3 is TGTGCCAGCAGCTTAGCCCTACTAGCGGCTAATCCCCGGAGCGATGAGCAGTTCTTC. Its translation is CASSLALLAANPRSDEQFF.

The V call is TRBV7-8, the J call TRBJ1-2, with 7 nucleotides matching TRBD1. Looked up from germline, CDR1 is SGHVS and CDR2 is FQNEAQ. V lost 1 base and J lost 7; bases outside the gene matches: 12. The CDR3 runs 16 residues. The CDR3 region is CASSLGAGGLRSGYTF. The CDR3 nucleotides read TGTGCCAGCAGCTTAGGGGCAGGGGGGCTACGGAGTGGCTACACCTTC.

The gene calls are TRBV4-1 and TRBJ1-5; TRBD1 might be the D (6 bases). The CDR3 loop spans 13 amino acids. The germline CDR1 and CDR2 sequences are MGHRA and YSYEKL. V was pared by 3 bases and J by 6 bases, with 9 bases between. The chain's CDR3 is CASSHGGGQPQHF. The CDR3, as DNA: TGCGCCAGCAGCCACGGAGGGGGTCAGCCCCAGCATTTT.

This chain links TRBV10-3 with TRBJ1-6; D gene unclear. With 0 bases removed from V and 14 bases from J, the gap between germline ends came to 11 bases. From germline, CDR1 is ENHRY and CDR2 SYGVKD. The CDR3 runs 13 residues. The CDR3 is CAISESLDRALHF. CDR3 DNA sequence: TGTGCCATCAGTGAGTCACTTGATCGGGCCCTCCACTTT.

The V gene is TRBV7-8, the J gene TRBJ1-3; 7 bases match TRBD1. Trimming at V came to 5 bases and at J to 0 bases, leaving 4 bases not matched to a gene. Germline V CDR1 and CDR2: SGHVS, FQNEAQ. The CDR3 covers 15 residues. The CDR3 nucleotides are TGTGCCAGCAGCCTCGGACAGGACTCTGGAAACACCATATATTTT. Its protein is CASSLGQDSGNTIYF.

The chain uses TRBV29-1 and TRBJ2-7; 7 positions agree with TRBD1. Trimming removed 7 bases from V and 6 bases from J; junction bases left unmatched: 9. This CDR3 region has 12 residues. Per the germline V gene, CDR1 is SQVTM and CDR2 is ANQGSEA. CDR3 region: CSARQGVSEQYF. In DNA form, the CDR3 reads TGCAGCGCACGTCAGGGGGTGAGCGAGCAGTACTTC.

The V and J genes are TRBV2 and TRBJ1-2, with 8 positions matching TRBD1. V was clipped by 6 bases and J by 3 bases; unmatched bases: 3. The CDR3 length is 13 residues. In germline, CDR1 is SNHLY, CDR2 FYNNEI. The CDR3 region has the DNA TGTGCCAGCAGGACACAGGGGGACTATGGCTACACCTTC. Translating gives CASRTQGDYGYTF.

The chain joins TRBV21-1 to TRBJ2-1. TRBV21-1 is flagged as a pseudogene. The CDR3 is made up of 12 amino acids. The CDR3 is CASSKCTGEQFF. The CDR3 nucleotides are TGTGCCAGCAGCAAATGTACCGGCGAGCAGTTCTTC.

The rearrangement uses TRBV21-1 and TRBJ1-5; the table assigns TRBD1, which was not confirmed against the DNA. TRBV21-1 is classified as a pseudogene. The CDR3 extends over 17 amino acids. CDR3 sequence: CASSKDRVFDSNQPQHF. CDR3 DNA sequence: TGTGCCAGCAGCAAAGACAGGGTGTTCGATAGCAATCAGCCCCAGCATTTT.

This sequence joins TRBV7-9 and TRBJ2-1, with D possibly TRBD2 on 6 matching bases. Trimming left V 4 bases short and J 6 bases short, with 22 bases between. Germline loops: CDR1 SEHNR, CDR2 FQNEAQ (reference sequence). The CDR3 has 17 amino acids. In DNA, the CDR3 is TGTGCCAGCAGCTCGACACTCCGGCCCCGGGACTCCAATGAGCAGTTCTTC. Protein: CASSSTLRPRDSNEQFF.

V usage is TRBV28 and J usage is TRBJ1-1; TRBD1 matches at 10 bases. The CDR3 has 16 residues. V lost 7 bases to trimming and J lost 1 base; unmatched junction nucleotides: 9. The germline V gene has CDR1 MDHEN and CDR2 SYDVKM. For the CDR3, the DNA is TGTGCCAGCATTCCTTTCTGGGACAGGGGGAACACTGAAGCTTTCTTT. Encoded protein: CASIPFWDRGNTEAFF.

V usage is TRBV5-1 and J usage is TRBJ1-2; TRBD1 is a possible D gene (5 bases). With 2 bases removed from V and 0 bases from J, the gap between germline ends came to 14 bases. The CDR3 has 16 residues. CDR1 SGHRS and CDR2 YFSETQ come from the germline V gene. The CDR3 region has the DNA TGCGCCAGCAGCTTCATCGCGGGGCCGACTAACTATGGCTACACCTTC. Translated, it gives CASSFIAGPTNYGYTF.

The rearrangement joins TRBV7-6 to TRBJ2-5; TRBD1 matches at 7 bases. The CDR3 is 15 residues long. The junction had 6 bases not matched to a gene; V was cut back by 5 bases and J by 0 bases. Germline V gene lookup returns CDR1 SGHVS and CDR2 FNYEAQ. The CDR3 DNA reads TGTGCCAGCAGCATATACAGGGGAAACCAAGAGACCCAGTACTTC. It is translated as CASSIYRGNQETQYF.

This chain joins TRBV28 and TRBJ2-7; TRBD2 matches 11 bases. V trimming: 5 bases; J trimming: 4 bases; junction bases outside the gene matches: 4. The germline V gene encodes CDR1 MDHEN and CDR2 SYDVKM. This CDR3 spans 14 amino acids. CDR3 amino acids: CASSPTSGKYEQYF. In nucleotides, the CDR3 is TGTGCCAGCAGTCCGACTAGCGGGAAGTACGAGCAGTACTTC.

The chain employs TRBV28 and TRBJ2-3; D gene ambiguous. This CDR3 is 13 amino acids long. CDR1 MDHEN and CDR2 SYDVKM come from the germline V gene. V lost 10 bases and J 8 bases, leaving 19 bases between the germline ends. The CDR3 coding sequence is TGTGCCATCCTTAACCCCCCCGCAGTTACGCAGTATTTT. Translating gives CAILNPPAVTQYF.

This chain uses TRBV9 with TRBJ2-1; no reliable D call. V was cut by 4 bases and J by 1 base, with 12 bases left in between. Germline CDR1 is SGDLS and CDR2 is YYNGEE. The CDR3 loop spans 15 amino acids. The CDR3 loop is CASSPHRSSYNEQFF. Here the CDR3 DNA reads TGTGCCAGCAGCCCCCATCGGAGTTCCTACAATGAGCAGTTCTTC. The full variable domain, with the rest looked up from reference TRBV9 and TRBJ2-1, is DSGVTQTPKHLITATGQRVTLRCSPRSGDLSVYWYQQSLDQGLQFLIQYYNGEERAKGNILERFSAQQFPDLHSELNLSSLELGDSALYFCASSPHRSSYNEQFFGPGTRLTVL.

As DNA, the CDR3 is TGTGCCAGCAGCTCGAACAGGGTACCCGGGGAGCTGTTTTTT. The encoded protein is CASSSNRVPGELFF. The chain has TRBV5-6 and TRBJ2-2, with D maybe TRBD1 (6 bases). Germline lookup yields CDR1 SGHDT and CDR2 YYEEEE. Trimming stripped 3 bases from V and 6 bases from J, with 12 bases between. This CDR3 spans 14 amino acids.

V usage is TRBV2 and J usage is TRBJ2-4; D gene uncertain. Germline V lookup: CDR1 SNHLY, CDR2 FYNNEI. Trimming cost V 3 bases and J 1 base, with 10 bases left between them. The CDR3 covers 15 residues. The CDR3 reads CASSESQVAKNIQYF. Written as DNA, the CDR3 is TGTGCCAGCAGTGAGTCTCAAGTGGCCAAAAACATTCAGTACTTC. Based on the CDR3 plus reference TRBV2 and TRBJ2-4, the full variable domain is EPEVTQTPSHQVTQMGQEVILRCVPISNHLYFYWYRQILGQKVEFLVSFYNNEISEKSEIFDDQFSVERPDGSNFTLKIRSTKLEDSAMYFCASSESQVAKNIQYFGAGTRLSVL.

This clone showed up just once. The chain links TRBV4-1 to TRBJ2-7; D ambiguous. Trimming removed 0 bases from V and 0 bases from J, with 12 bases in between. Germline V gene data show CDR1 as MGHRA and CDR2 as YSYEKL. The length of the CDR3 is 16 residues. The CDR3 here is CASSQESFPSSYEQYF. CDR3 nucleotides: TGCGCCAGCAGCCAAGAATCCTTTCCGAGCTCCTACGAGCAGTACTTC.

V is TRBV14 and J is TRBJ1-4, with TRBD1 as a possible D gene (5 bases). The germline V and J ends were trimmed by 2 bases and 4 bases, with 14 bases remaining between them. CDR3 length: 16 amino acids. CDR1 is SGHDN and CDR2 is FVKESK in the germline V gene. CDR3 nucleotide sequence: TGTGCCAGCAGCCAAAGTCGAAGGGGAATTAATGAAAAACTGTTTTTT. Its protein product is CASSQSRRGINEKLFF.

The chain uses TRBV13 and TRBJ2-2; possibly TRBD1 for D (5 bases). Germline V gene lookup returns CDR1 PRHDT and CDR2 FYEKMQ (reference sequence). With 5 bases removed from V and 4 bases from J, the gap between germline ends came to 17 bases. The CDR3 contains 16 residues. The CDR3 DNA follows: TGTGCCAGCAGCCGACCTGGCTCAGGGCGCACCGGGGAGCTGTTTTTT. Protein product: CASSRPGSGRTGELFF.

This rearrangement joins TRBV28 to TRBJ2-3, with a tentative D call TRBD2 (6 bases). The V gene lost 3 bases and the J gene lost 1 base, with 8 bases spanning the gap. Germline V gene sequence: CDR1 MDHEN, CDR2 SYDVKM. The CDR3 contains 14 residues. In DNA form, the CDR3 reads TGTGCCAGCAGTTTCCAGCGGGGCACAGATACGCAGTATTTT. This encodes CASSFQRGTDTQYF. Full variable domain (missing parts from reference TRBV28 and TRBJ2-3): DVKVTQSSRYLVKRTGEKVFLECVQDMDHENMFWYRQDPGLGLRLIYFSYDVKMKEKGDIPEGYSVSREKKERFSLILESASTNQTSMYLCASSFQRGTDTQYFGPGTRLTVL.

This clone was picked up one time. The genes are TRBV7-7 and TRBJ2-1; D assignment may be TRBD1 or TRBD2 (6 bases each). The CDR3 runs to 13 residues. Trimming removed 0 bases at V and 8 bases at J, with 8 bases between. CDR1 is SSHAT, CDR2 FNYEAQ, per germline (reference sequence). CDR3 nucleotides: TGTGCCAGCAGCTTAGCGGGGGGCGATGAGCAGTTCTTC. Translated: CASSLAGGDEQFF.

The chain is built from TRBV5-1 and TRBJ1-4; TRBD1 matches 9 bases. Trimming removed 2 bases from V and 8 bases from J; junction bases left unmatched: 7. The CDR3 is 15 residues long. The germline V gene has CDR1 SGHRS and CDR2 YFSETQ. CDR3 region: CASSLPGQGEEKLFF. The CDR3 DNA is TGCGCCAGCAGCTTACCGGGACAGGGTGAGGAAAAACTGTTTTTT.

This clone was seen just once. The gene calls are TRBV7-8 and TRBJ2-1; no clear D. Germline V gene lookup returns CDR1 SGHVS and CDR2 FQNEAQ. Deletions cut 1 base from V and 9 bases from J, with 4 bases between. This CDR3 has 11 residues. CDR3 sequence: CASSLGTEQFF. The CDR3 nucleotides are TGTGCCAGCAGCTTAGGGACTGAGCAGTTCTTC.

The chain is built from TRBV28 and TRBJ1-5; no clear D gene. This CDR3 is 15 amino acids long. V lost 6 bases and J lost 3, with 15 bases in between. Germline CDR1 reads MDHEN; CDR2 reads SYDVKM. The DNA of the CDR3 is TGTGCCAGCAGACAACCTCGCACGGCCAATCAGCCCCAGCATTTT. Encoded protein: CASRQPRTANQPQHF.

CDR3 DNA sequence: TGTGCCAGCAGCCAAGGCGTCTCTTATGGCTACACCTTC. It encodes CASSQGVSYGYTF. V and J are TRBV4-2 and TRBJ1-2; D gene ambiguous. Germline CDR1 is LGHNA and CDR2 is YNFKEQ. The CDR3 extends over 13 amino acids. Trimming stripped 1 base from V and 5 bases from J, with 8 bases between.

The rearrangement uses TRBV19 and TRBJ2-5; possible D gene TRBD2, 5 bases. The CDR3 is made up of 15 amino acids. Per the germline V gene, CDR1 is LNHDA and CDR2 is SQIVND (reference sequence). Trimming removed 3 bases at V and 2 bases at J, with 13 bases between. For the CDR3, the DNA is TGTGCCAGTAGTATGAGGGCAGTGGGACAAGAGACCCAGTACTTC. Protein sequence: CASSMRAVGQETQYF.